The entry below describes one T cell receptor (beta chain). Germline V CDR1 and CDR2: SGHDN, FVKESK. CDR3 length equals 13 residues. Trimming removed 4 bases from V and 4 bases from J, with 10 bases in between. The data stem from a study of blood T cell repertoires in COVID-19. Background on the study: Sites in the United States, Italy and Spain provided acute and convalescent COVID-19 samples.

The data were produced by immunoSEQ multiplex PCR, yet TCRdb's version contains in-frame clones alone and is incomplete. Of hundreds of thousands of clones in the sample, about nine tenths were seen once. The chain uses TRBV14 and TRBJ1-2; TRBD1 might be the D (6 bases). Sequences were obtained from peripheral blood. The receptor was isolated from a man in his sixties who had recovered from COVID-19. The CDR3 protein is CASSPGVTYGYTF. CDR3 DNA sequence: TGTGCCAGCAGCCCAGGGGTTACCTATGGCTACACCTTC.